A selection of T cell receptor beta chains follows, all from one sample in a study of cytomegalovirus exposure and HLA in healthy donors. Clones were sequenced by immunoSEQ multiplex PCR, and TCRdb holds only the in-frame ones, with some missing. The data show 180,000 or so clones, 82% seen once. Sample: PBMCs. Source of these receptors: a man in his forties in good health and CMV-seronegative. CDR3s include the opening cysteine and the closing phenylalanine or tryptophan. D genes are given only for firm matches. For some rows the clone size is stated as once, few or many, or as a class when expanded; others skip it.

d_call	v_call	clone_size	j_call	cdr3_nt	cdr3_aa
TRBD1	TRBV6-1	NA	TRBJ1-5	TGTGCCAGCAGTGAGACAGGGAATCAGCCCCAGCATTTT	CASSETGNQPQHF
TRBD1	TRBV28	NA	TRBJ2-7	TGTGCCAGCGGGACATCCCCCGGGACAGGGAGTTCCTACGAGCAGTACTTC	CASGTSPGTGSSYEQYF
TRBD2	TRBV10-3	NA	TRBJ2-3	TGTGCCATCAGTGAGCCCGAGGGACTAGCGGGGGAGGATACGCAGTATTTT	CAISEPEGLAGEDTQYF
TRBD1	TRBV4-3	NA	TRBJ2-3	TGCGCCAGCAGCCCCGAGACAGGGGGTCGGTCAGATACGCAGTATTTT	CASSPETGGRSDTQYF
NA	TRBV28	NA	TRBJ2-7	TGTGCCAGCAGAAAGGACAAATACGAGCAGTACTTC	CASRKDKYEQYF
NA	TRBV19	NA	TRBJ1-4	TGTGCCAGTACCATCTCGGCGGCCTTTAATGAAAAACTGTTTTTT	CASTISAAFNEKLFF
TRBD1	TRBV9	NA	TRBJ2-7	TGTGCCAGCAGCAGGACAGGGAGCTCCTACGAGCAGTACTTC	CASSRTGSSYEQYF
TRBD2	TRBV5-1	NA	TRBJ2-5	TGCGCCAGCAGCCGGACCGGGACTAGCGGGAGTAAGGAGACCCAGTACTTC	CASSRTGTSGSKETQYF
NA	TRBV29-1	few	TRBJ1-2	TGCAGCGTTGACCGTCGGAGGGATGGCTACACCTTC	CSVDRRRDGYTF
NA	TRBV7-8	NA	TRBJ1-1	TGTGCCAGCGGGGCCGGTCGCACTGAAGCTTTCTTT	CASGAGRTEAFF
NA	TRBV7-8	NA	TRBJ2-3	TGTGCCAGCAGCCGAGGAGATGGCCGCACAGATACGCAGTATTTT	CASSRGDGRTDTQYF
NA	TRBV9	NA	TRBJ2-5	TGTGCCAGCGGCGTGGGGGGGGCCGGGGAGACCCAGTACTTC	CASGVGGAGETQYF
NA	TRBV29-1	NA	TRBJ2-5	TGCAGCGTTGAGGGGCGCCAAGAGACCCAGTACTTC	CSVEGRQETQYF
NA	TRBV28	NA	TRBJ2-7	TGTGCCAGCGGCCGGGTACGGAGGAGTAACGAGCAGTACTTC	CASGRVRRSNEQYF
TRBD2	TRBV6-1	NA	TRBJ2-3	TGTGCCAGCAGTGACCGGGCTAGCGGCCCAGATACGCAGTATTTT	CASSDRASGPDTQYF
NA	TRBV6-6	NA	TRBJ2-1	TGTGCCAGCAGTTACTCGATAACAGGGTCTTTGAATGAGCAGTTCTTC	CASSYSITGSLNEQFF
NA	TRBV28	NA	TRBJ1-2	TGTGCCAGCAGCCTGCGGGGAAGCGATGGCTACACCTTC	CASSLRGSDGYTF
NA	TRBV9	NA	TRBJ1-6	TGTGCCAGCAGCGTAGCAGGGGCCCAAAATTCACCCCTCCACTTT	CASSVAGAQNSPLHF